Below, 25 T cell receptor beta chains from the same sample are listed, as sequenced in a study of PD-1 blockade in classical Hodgkin lymphoma. Clones were sequenced by immunoSEQ multiplex PCR, and TCRdb holds only the in-frame ones, with some missing. The profile shows 90,000 to 100,000 clones, 81% of them singletons. All trial patients relapsed after autologous stem cell transplantation. The sample was peripheral blood mononuclear cells (PBMCs), taken before the second cycle of nivolumab. The origin of the receptors is a human donor with classical Hodgkin lymphoma.

V and J are TRBV4-3 and TRBJ2-5, with 10 bases matching TRBD2. V was pared by 4 bases and J by 2 bases, with 10 bases of the junction left unmatched. Germline values: CDR1 LGHNA, CDR2 YSLEER. The CDR3 consists of 17 residues. CDR3 loop: CASSRGAAGGVQETQYF. CDR3 in DNA: TGCGCCAGCAGCCGGGGGGCAGCGGGAGGGGTACAAGAGACCCAGTACTTC.

The gene calls are TRBV30 and TRBJ1-4; D is possibly TRBD1 (6 bases). CDR3 length: 13 amino acids. In germline, CDR1 is GTSNPN, CDR2 SVGIG (reference sequence). The V gene lost 4 bases and the J gene lost 7 bases, with 13 bases spanning the gap. The CDR3 bases are TGTGCCTGGATGGGGGCGCCTGGTGAAAAACTGTTTTTT. Translated, it gives CAWMGAPGEKLFF.

V usage is TRBV5-1 and J usage is TRBJ2-7; possible D gene TRBD2, 5 bases. The germline V gene encodes CDR1 SGHRS and CDR2 YFSETQ. V lost 0 bases and J 6 bases, leaving 10 bases between the germline ends. The CDR3 totals 13 residues. This CDR3 reads CASSLDSSPEQYF. Here the CDR3 DNA reads TGCGCCAGCAGCTTGGATTCTAGCCCCGAGCAGTACTTC.

The table lists this clone with a few counts. The rearrangement joins TRBV4-3 to TRBJ1-2; D ambiguous. CDR1 is LGHNA and CDR2 is YSLEER in the germline V gene. V lost 1 base and J 8 bases, leaving 17 bases between the germline ends. The CDR3 is 15 residues long. Here the CDR3 DNA reads TGCGCCAGCAGCCAAGGGCACCGGTCAAGTGGGGGCTACACCTTC. It specifies CASSQGHRSSGGYTF.

The V call is TRBV4-3, the J call TRBJ2-1, with 9 bases aligning to TRBD1. This CDR3 is 14 amino acids long. The germline V gene has CDR1 LGHNA and CDR2 YSLEER. V shed 1 base, J shed 13 bases, and the junction held 8 bases outside the gene matches. The CDR3 here is CASSQAWGTGKQFF. The CDR3 nucleotides are TGCGCCAGCAGCCAAGCGTGGGGGACAGGGAAACAGTTCTTC.

This clone has only one observation. The chain recombines TRBV5-5 with TRBJ1-5; D call uncertain. The CDR3 length is 13 residues. The V end lost 0 bases, the J end lost 5 bases, and 6 bases lay between the germline ends. Germline V gives CDR1 SGHKS, CDR2 YYEKEE (reference sequence). CDR3: CASSLGLYQPQHF. The CDR3, as DNA: TGTGCCAGCAGCTTGGGCCTTTATCAGCCCCAGCATTTT.

The rearrangement links TRBV2 to TRBJ2-7; TRBD1 might be the D (5 bases). Germline lookup yields CDR1 SNHLY and CDR2 FYNNEI. This CDR3 has 14 residues. Trimming pared 8 bases from V and 2 bases from J, leaving 16 bases between. CDR3 amino acids: CASGTIGATYEQYF. In DNA, the CDR3 is TGTGCCAGCGGAACTATTGGGGCAACCTACGAGCAGTACTTC.

The chain couples TRBV7-2 to TRBJ2-1; D might be TRBD1 or TRBD2, each matching 6 bases. Per germline, CDR1 SGHTA and CDR2 FQGNSA. Trimming cost V 7 bases and J 8 bases, with 18 bases left between them. CDR3 length equals 14 residues. CDR3 sequence: CASNPGAAWDEQFF. For the CDR3, the DNA is TGTGCCAGCAACCCGGGGGCAGCCTGGGATGAGCAGTTCTTC.

The chain is built from TRBV4-1 and TRBJ1-2; no clear D. Trimming removed 0 bases at V and 5 bases at J, with 16 bases between. Per the germline V gene, CDR1 is MGHRA and CDR2 is YSYEKL. The CDR3 has 16 residues. CDR3: CASSQDLDWRGYGYTF. CDR3 DNA: TGCGCCAGCAGCCAAGATCTGGACTGGCGAGGATATGGCTACACCTTC.

V gene TRBV10-2 combines with J gene TRBJ1-2, with D tentatively TRBD1 (5 bases). V gave up 7 bases and J gave up 6 bases, with 18 bases separating them. The CDR3 consists of 14 residues. Per germline, CDR1 WSHSY and CDR2 SAAADI. The CDR3 loop is CASTEWPRGDGYTF. As DNA, the CDR3 is TGCGCCAGCACAGAGTGGCCGCGGGGGGATGGCTACACCTTC.

The J gene is TRBJ1-5, the V gene TRBV19; 7 bases fit TRBD1. The trim removed 1 base at V and 4 bases at J, leaving 7 bases unmatched. The CDR3 is 16 amino acids. CDR1 and CDR2 from the germline V gene are LNHDA and SQIVND (reference sequence). The CDR3 DNA reads as TGTGCCAGTAGTATAGGAGTGGGGACAGCTAATCAGCCCCAGCATTTT. This gives the protein CASSIGVGTANQPQHF.

The chain carries TRBV29-1 and TRBJ2-1, with 10 nucleotides matching TRBD2. CDR1 SQVTM and CDR2 ANQGSEA come from the germline V gene. This CDR3 has 14 residues. V was clipped by 6 bases and J by 2 bases; unmatched bases: 4. The CDR3 nucleotides are TGCAGCGTGCGGGGGACTAGCGCCTACAATGAGCAGTTCTTC. This translates into CSVRGTSAYNEQFF.

The genes are TRBV6-5 and TRBJ1-2; D ambiguous. The CDR3 spans 14 residues. Trimming cost V 2 bases and J 7 bases, with 14 bases left between them. The germline V gene encodes CDR1 MNHEY and CDR2 SVGAGI. The CDR3 is CASSYGILQRGYTF. CDR3 in DNA: TGTGCCAGCAGTTACGGGATCCTGCAACGTGGCTACACCTTC.

The chain employs TRBV29-1 and TRBJ2-1; 9 nucleotides agree with TRBD1. V was pared by 6 bases and J by 6 bases, with 3 bases of the junction left unmatched. Germline CDR1 reads SQVTM; CDR2 reads ANQGSEA. This CDR3 has 12 residues. CDR3 DNA sequence: TGCAGCGTGAGGGACAGGGCCAATGAGCAGTTCTTC. Its protein is CSVRDRANEQFF.

This clone has just a few counts. This sequence joins TRBV5-1 and TRBJ2-3; TRBD1 might be the D (5 bases). This CDR3 contains 15 residues. Germline assignment: CDR1 SGHRS and CDR2 YFSETQ. Trimming took off 4 bases at V and 2 bases at J, with 14 bases between the two ends. The CDR3 loop is CASSGAQPITDTQYF. In DNA, the CDR3 is TGCGCCAGCAGCGGGGCACAACCTATCACAGATACGCAGTATTTT.

This clone was recorded once. The chain links TRBV5-1 to TRBJ2-1; 9 bases line up with TRBD1. The CDR3 extends over 17 amino acids. Losses at the gene ends were 3 bases for V and 4 bases for J; bases not matched to a gene: 11. The germline CDR1 and CDR2 sequences are SGHRS and YFSETQ. CDR3 nucleotide sequence: TGCGCCAGCAGCTGGGCTCGTCCGGGACAGGGTTACAATGAGCAGTTCTTC. This encodes CASSWARPGQGYNEQFF.

The J gene is TRBJ2-1, the V gene TRBV18; D tentatively reads TRBD1 or TRBD2 (5 bases each). Germline-derived CDR1 and CDR2 are KGHSH and LQKENI. This CDR3 contains 15 residues. Deletions cut 3 bases from V and 2 bases from J, with 11 bases between. CDR3 sequence: CASSPGRDPYNEQFF. CDR3 in DNA: TGTGCCAGCTCACCGGGCAGGGACCCCTACAATGAGCAGTTCTTC.

V gene TRBV18 combines with J gene TRBJ2-1, with D possibly being TRBD1 (6 bases). Trimming removed 0 bases at V and 12 bases at J, with 15 bases between. Germline assignment: CDR1 KGHSH and CDR2 LQKENI. This CDR3 has 14 amino acids. In nucleotides, the CDR3 is TGTGCCAGCTCACCACCCCTAGCCCCACAGGGGCAGTTCTTC. The encoded protein is CASSPPLAPQGQFF.

The chain is built from TRBV6-1 and TRBJ2-7; 7 bases agree with TRBD2. This CDR3 comprises 13 residues. Germline CDR1 reads MNHNS; CDR2 reads SASEGT. The V and J ends lost 0 bases and 6 bases, in that order; junction bases with no gene match: 2. The DNA of the CDR3 is TGTGCCAGCAGTGAAGCGTTAGCGGGCGAGCAGTACTTC. This translates into CASSEALAGEQYF.

This chain links TRBV2 with TRBJ1-1; D unresolved. CDR3 length equals 13 residues. The germline V and J ends were trimmed by 6 bases and 6 bases, with 14 bases remaining between them. In germline, CDR1 is SNHLY, CDR2 FYNNEI. The CDR3 coding sequence is TGTGCCAGCAGCCAAGACCCGCGGGCTGAAGCTTTCTTT. Amino acids: CASSQDPRAEAFF.

The rearrangement uses TRBV6-5 and TRBJ2-3; D unresolved. The CDR3 runs to 13 residues. In germline, CDR1 is MNHEY, CDR2 SVGAGI. V was cut by 3 bases and J by 1 base, with 5 bases left in between. The chain's CDR3 is CASSYQGTDTQYF. The CDR3 DNA reads as TGTGCCAGCAGTTATCAGGGCACAGATACGCAGTATTTT.

The rearrangement joins TRBV28 to TRBJ1-1, with unresolved D. The CDR3 extends over 13 amino acids. CDR1 and CDR2 from the germline V gene are MDHEN and SYDVKM. V gave up 4 bases and J gave up 0 bases, with 6 bases separating them. The DNA of the CDR3 is TGTGCCAGCAGTTCCCATATGAACACTGAAGCTTTCTTT. Translation: CASSSHMNTEAFF.

This clone has a single count. V is TRBV19 and J is TRBJ1-2; D not resolved. The CDR3 contains 14 residues. CDR1 LNHDA and CDR2 SQIVND come from the germline V gene (reference sequence). V was cut by 5 bases and J by 4 bases, with 14 bases left in between. The CDR3 DNA is TGTGCCAGTAGTGCCCGCCGTGAAACCTATGGCTACACCTTC. This sequence encodes CASSARRETYGYTF. The complete variable domain, with remaining parts taken from reference TRBV19 and TRBJ1-2, reads DGGITQSPKYLFRKEGQNVTLSCEQNLNHDAMYWYRQDPGQGLRLIYYSQIVNDFQKGDIAEGYSVSREKKESFPLTVTSAQKNPTAFYLCASSARRETYGYTFGSGTRLTVV.

V gene TRBV11-3 combines with J gene TRBJ1-1, with 8 bases that match TRBD1. J lost 5 bases, V lost 5 bases, and 4 bases had no gene match. There are 13 residues in the CDR3. From germline, CDR1 is SGHNT and CDR2 YENEEA. CDR3 bases: TGTGCCAGCAGCCGGGACAGGAAGACTGAAGCTTTCTTT. Translated: CASSRDRKTEAFF.

The V and J genes are TRBV5-1 and TRBJ2-1; the D is unclear. Between the trimmed V and J ends, which lost 1 base and 4 bases, there was a span of 6 bases. The germline gives CDR1 SGHRS, CDR2 YFSETQ. The CDR3 runs 13 residues. CDR3 DNA sequence: TGCGCCAGCAGCTTGCCCCCTTACAATGAGCAGTTCTTC. This gives the protein CASSLPPYNEQFF.